These 9 T cell receptor beta chains originate from one sample sequenced in a study of shared clonotypes between healthy human individuals. TCRdb's copy holds only in-frame clones and misses some; the assay was immunoSEQ multiplex PCR. The sample lists 170,000 or so clones; 60% to 75% were seen once. Input material: memory CD4+ T cells sorted from blood. Subset described: CD45RA-negative fraction. The receptors originated from a man younger than 40 in good health.

The CDR3 DNA reads as TGTGCCAGCAGCGAGATTCCAGGGACTAGCGGGAAGGACGAGCAGTACTTC. The encoded protein is CASSEIPGTSGKDEQYF. The chain joins TRBV2 to TRBJ2-7, with 13 positions matching TRBD2. The CDR3 totals 17 residues. The V and J ends lost 6 bases and 5 bases, in that order; junction bases with no gene match: 13. Germline CDR1 is SNHLY and CDR2 is FYNNEI.

This rearrangement joins TRBV18 to TRBJ2-6; no firm D call. The CDR3 contains 15 residues. The V gene lost 3 bases and the J gene lost 4 bases, with 10 bases spanning the gap. Germline V CDR1 and CDR2: KGHSH, LQKENI. The CDR3 here is CASSPLSTGANVLTF. The CDR3 nucleotides are TGTGCCAGCTCACCCCTTTCGACCGGGGCCAACGTCCTGACTTTC.

As DNA, the CDR3 is TGTGCCAGCAGTTCCGGACAGGGTAGCCCCAGGGGGGGCGAGCAGTACTTC. The encoded protein is CASSSGQGSPRGGEQYF. The V and J genes are TRBV27 and TRBJ2-7; tentatively, D is TRBD1 (8 bases). Germline loops: CDR1 MNHEY, CDR2 SMNVEV (reference sequence). V dropped 4 bases and J dropped 6 bases, with 25 bases sitting between them. There are 17 residues in the CDR3.

At least ten counts were recorded for this clone. The chain combines TRBV11-2 with TRBJ2-5; D unresolved. CDR1 is SGHAT, CDR2 FQNNGV, per germline. V lost 4 bases and J 5 bases, leaving 5 bases between the germline ends. This CDR3 comprises 11 residues. CDR3 DNA sequence: TGTGCCAGCAGCTCGTGGGAGACCCAGTACTTC. This translates into CASSSWETQYF. Filled out from reference TRBV11-2 and TRBJ2-5, the complete variable domain reads EAGVAQSPRYKIIEKRQSVAFWCNPISGHATLYWYQQILGQGPKLLIQFQNNGVVDDSQLPKDRFSAERLKGVDSTLKIQPAKLEDSAVYLCASSSWETQYFGPGTRLLVL.

The J gene is TRBJ1-1, the V gene TRBV7-6; 10 bases are a match to TRBD1. This CDR3 spans 13 amino acids. V was pared by 5 bases and J by 7 bases, with 4 bases of the junction left unmatched. The germline CDR1 and CDR2 sequences are SGHVS and FNYEAQ. Written as DNA, the CDR3 is TGTGCCAGCAGCCAAGACAGGGGGCGTGAAGCTTTCTTT. As protein: CASSQDRGREAFF.

This clone was found once. This chain connects TRBV5-1 to TRBJ1-4; 7 positions agree with TRBD1. CDR1 is SGHRS and CDR2 is YFSETQ in the germline V gene. The CDR3 covers 14 residues. J lost 8 bases, V lost 2 bases, and 6 bases had no gene match. The CDR3: CASSFLTGEEKLFF. The CDR3 DNA follows: TGCGCCAGCAGCTTTCTAACAGGGGAAGAAAAACTGTTTTTT.

The chain employs TRBV28 and TRBJ2-1, with D possibly being TRBD1 or TRBD2 (6 bases each). This CDR3 region has 13 residues. CDR1 MDHEN and CDR2 SYDVKM come from the germline V gene. V dropped 7 bases and J dropped 7 bases, with 14 bases sitting between them. CDR3 protein: CASIGGGGNEQFF. The CDR3 nucleotides are TGTGCCAGCATAGGCGGAGGGGGGAATGAGCAGTTCTTC.

The chain uses TRBV28 and TRBJ1-4; D is unclear. This CDR3 has 14 residues. V lost 7 bases and J 4 bases, leaving 13 bases between the germline ends. Germline lookup yields CDR1 MDHEN and CDR2 SYDVKM. CDR3 DNA sequence: TGTGCCAGCAAAGGTCGGCAGGATAATGAAAAACTGTTTTTT. This sequence encodes CASKGRQDNEKLFF.

In its sample, this clone was seen a few times. The chain joins TRBV5-1 to TRBJ2-5, with a tentative D call TRBD2 (5 bases). Trimming cost V 4 bases and J 5 bases, with 18 bases left between them. Per germline, CDR1 SGHRS and CDR2 YFSETQ. This CDR3 is built from 15 residues. Written as DNA, the CDR3 is TGCGCCAGCAGCCCAGGCACTAGAGGCGGGGAGACCCAGTACTTC. This translates into CASSPGTRGGETQYF.